The TCR beta chain described here comes from a study of cytomegalovirus exposure and HLA in healthy donors. Whole-study results and caveats: Most likely, a cluster of highly shared sequence variants arose as a sequencing artifact. Cytomegalovirus association was listed for 170 or so TCR beta chains. TCR beta chain V- and J-gene trimming was linked, in a later analysis, to a missense variant in DCLRE1C.

The study ran its PCR with 60 Vbeta and 13 Jbeta primers. Method: immunoSEQ multiplex PCR; TCRdb's copy keeps in-frame clones and lacks some. The sample's table shows 150,000 to 250,000 clones. As regards this clone: Its target is not known.

The germline CDR1 and CDR2 sequences are SNHLY and FYNNEI. The CDR3 runs 16 residues. Trimming removed 9 bases from V and 0 bases from J, with 18 bases in between. The sequenced sample consisted of PBMCs. V is TRBV2 and J is TRBJ1-5; D is undetermined. The clonotype was recovered from a boy aged 5-17 years in good health and CMV-seronegative. Here the CDR3 DNA reads TGTGCCAGTGCCCTCGACGCGGGGAATAGCAATCAGCCCCAGCATTTT. It translates to CASALDAGNSNQPQHF.